The 18 T cell receptor beta chains listed next were all sequenced from one sample in a study of T cell changes during pregnancy in multiple sclerosis. Profiled with immunoSEQ multiplex PCR; TCRdb holds only in-frame clones, not every one. The top ten hold roughly 2.2% of the sample, which has about 92,000 clones, about 94% seen once. The material sequenced was peripheral blood, taken in the third trimester of pregnancy. The source is a female donor with multiple sclerosis, enrolled in a pregnancy study.

The chain uses TRBV4-1 and TRBJ2-7, with 12 nucleotides matching TRBD1. J was trimmed by 4 bases and V by 2 bases; bases with no gene match: 15. CDR1 is MGHRA, CDR2 YSYEKL, per germline. The CDR3 is 19 amino acids. The CDR3 region has the DNA TGCGCCAGCAGCCAAACCGGGACAGGGGGCTGGGCGGGGCATTACGAGCAGTACTTC. Encoded protein: CASSQTGTGGWAGHYEQYF.

The chain joins TRBV25-1 to TRBJ2-3; 8 bases are a match to TRBD1. There are 14 residues in the CDR3. V lost 7 bases and J lost 7; bases outside the gene matches: 10. Per germline, CDR1 MGHDK and CDR2 SYGVNS. DNA for the CDR3: TGTGCCAGCACCGGACAGGGCAAATCCCATACGCAGTATTTT. It translates to CASTGQGKSHTQYF.

The J gene is TRBJ1-2, the V gene TRBV30; 7 bases are a match to TRBD1. The V and J ends lost 3 bases and 3 bases, in that order; junction bases with no gene match: 4. Per germline, CDR1 GTSNPN and CDR2 SVGIG (reference sequence). The CDR3 has 13 amino acids. CDR3 loop: CAWRIQGYYGYTF. In DNA, the CDR3 is TGTGCCTGGAGGATACAGGGGTACTATGGCTACACCTTC.

The rearrangement links TRBV5-5 to TRBJ2-2, with 9 bases that match TRBD1. The CDR3 covers 14 residues. V gave up 7 bases and J gave up 5 bases; unmatched junction bases: 6. The germline CDR1 and CDR2 sequences are SGHKS and YYEKEE (reference sequence). For the CDR3, the DNA is TGTGCCAGCTATACAGGGGGCGGAACCGGGGAGCTGTTTTTT. This sequence encodes CASYTGGGTGELFF.

V is TRBV4-1 and J is TRBJ2-5; D gene unclear. V shed 1 base and J shed 5 bases, with 14 bases lying between them. CDR1 is MGHRA and CDR2 is YSYEKL in the germline V gene. The length of the CDR3 is 15 residues. The DNA for the CDR3 is TGCGCCAGCAGCCAAGTAGCTGGTGGGTTGGAGACCCAGTACTTC. It yields the protein CASSQVAGGLETQYF.

This CDR3 is CASSLLIAGGTGELFF. In DNA, the CDR3 is TGCGCCAGCAGCTTGTTGATAGCGGGAGGCACCGGGGAGCTGTTTTTT. The chain is built from TRBV5-1 and TRBJ2-2; 10 positions match TRBD2. The V segment lost 1 base and the J segment 4 bases; nucleotides outside the gene matches: 4. CDR3 length: 16 residues. The germline V gene encodes CDR1 SGHRS and CDR2 YFSETQ.

The genes are TRBV30 and TRBJ2-1; 9 positions agree with TRBD2. The CDR3 has 13 amino acids. Trimming at V came to 3 bases and at J to 9 bases, leaving 6 bases not matched to a gene. Germline assignment: CDR1 GTSNPN and CDR2 SVGIG (reference sequence). CDR3 DNA: TGTGCCTGGAGCCTTAGCGGGAGTGCTGAGCAGTTCTTC. It yields the protein CAWSLSGSAEQFF.

The chain uses TRBV6-1 and TRBJ1-2; TRBD1 matches 8 bases. This CDR3 contains 14 residues. Germline V gene lookup returns CDR1 MNHNS and CDR2 SASEGT. V lost 3 bases to trimming and J lost 3 bases; unmatched junction nucleotides: 3. The CDR3 DNA sequence: TGTGCCAGCAGTGAGGCAGGGGGCGACTATGGCTACACCTTC. This gives the protein CASSEAGGDYGYTF.

This chain joins TRBV19 and TRBJ2-1; 7 positions agree with TRBD2. There are 15 residues in the CDR3. Germline CDR1 is LNHDA and CDR2 is SQIVND (reference sequence). V gave up 3 bases and J gave up 3 bases; unmatched junction bases: 5. In DNA, the CDR3 is TGTGCCAGTAGTATCCTGCCTAGCGGCTACAATGAGCAGTTCTTC. Protein sequence: CASSILPSGYNEQFF. Looking up the rest from reference TRBV19 and TRBJ2-1 gives the full variable domain: DGGITQSPKYLFRKEGQNVTLSCEQNLNHDAMYWYRQDPGQGLRLIYYSQIVNDFQKGDIAEGYSVSREKKESFPLTVTSAQKNPTAFYLCASSILPSGYNEQFFGPGTRLTVL.

This clone was seen once. The chain carries TRBV5-1 and TRBJ2-3; D might be TRBD2 (5 bases). The CDR3 runs to 15 residues. The V end lost 0 bases, the J end lost 1 base, and 9 bases lay between the germline ends. The V gene's germline CDR1 is SGHRS and CDR2 YFSETQ. Here the CDR3 DNA reads TGCGCCAGCAGCTTGGTTGCACTAGGCACAGATACGCAGTATTTT. Residues: CASSLVALGTDTQYF.

The DNA for the CDR3 is TGTGCCAGCAGCCCGGGACTGATGAACACTGAAGCTTTCTTT. It is translated as CASSPGLMNTEAFF. V usage is TRBV28 and J usage is TRBJ1-1, with D possibly matching TRBD1 (5 bases). Germline lookup yields CDR1 MDHEN and CDR2 SYDVKM. The V end lost 6 bases, the J end lost 0 bases, and 11 bases lay between the germline ends. The CDR3 runs to 14 residues. Variable domain in full (rest from reference TRBV28 and TRBJ1-1): DVKVTQSSRYLVKRTGEKVFLECVQDMDHENMFWYRQDPGLGLRLIYFSYDVKMKEKGDIPEGYSVSREKKERFSLILESASTNQTSMYLCASSPGLMNTEAFFGQGTRLTVV.

V is TRBV10-3 and J is TRBJ2-1, with 9 positions matching TRBD2. Trimming at V came to 1 base and at J to 3 bases, leaving 4 bases not matched to a gene. This CDR3 has 16 amino acids. Germline CDR1 is ENHRY and CDR2 is SYGVKD. This chain's CDR3 is CAISEYPSGIYNEQFF. CDR3 DNA sequence: TGTGCCATCAGTGAGTACCCTAGCGGGATCTACAATGAGCAGTTCTTC.

The chain is built from TRBV9 and TRBJ2-1; 14 positions match TRBD2. CDR1 and CDR2 from the germline V gene are SGDLS and YYNGEE. V trimming: 0 bases; J trimming: 9 bases; junction bases outside the gene matches: 8. The length of the CDR3 is 17 residues. The CDR3 protein is CASSVALTGLAGAEQFF. The CDR3 coding sequence is TGTGCCAGCAGCGTAGCTCTTACGGGACTAGCGGGAGCTGAGCAGTTCTTC.

V usage is TRBV29-1 and J usage is TRBJ1-1, with 7 bases matching TRBD1. This CDR3 has 16 residues. Germline assignment: CDR1 SQVTM and CDR2 ANQGSEA. After removal of 1 base from V and 0 bases from J, the junction contained 8 bases not matched to a gene. CDR3 nucleotides: TGCAGCGTTGAAGGGGGGGACAGTTTCATGAACACTGAAGCTTTCTTT. This gives the protein CSVEGGDSFMNTEAFF.

The chain combines TRBV5-1 with TRBJ2-1, with 12 bases aligning to TRBD2. This CDR3 has 15 residues. V dropped 3 bases and J dropped 8; count of bases not matched to a gene: 6. Germline V gene data show CDR1 as SGHRS and CDR2 as YFSETQ. The CDR3 loop is CASSSSGRAFDEQFF. The CDR3 bases are TGCGCCAGCAGCTCTAGCGGGAGGGCTTTCGATGAGCAGTTCTTC. The full variable domain, with the rest looked up from reference TRBV5-1 and TRBJ2-1, is KAGVTQTPRYLIKTRGQQVTLSCSPISGHRSVSWYQQTPGQGLQFLFEYFSETQRNKGNFPGRFSGRQFSNSRSEMNVSTLELGDSALYLCASSSSGRAFDEQFFGPGTRLTVL.

The rearrangement links TRBV2 to TRBJ2-7; TRBD1 is a possible D gene (6 bases). The ends were cut back, 7 bases at V and 4 bases at J, with 14 bases in the middle. The germline gives CDR1 SNHLY, CDR2 FYNNEI. This CDR3 region has 13 residues. The CDR3 reads CASMGASRYEQYF. In nucleotides, the CDR3 is TGTGCCAGCATGGGGGCTAGCAGATACGAGCAGTACTTC.

The gene calls are TRBV28 and TRBJ2-1, with TRBD1 identical over 9 bases. Trimming at V came to 5 bases and at J to 3 bases, leaving 5 bases not matched to a gene. Germline CDR1 and CDR2: MDHEN and SYDVKM. The CDR3 runs 15 residues. For the CDR3, the DNA is TGTGCCAGCAGTAGGGACAGGGTTGACTACAATGAGCAGTTCTTC. Protein product: CASSRDRVDYNEQFF.

This clone was seen just once. This chain connects TRBV27 to TRBJ2-1; TRBD1 matches 7 bases. Germline-derived CDR1 and CDR2 are MNHEY and SMNVEV (reference sequence). Trimming cost V 5 bases and J 3 bases; bases outside gene matches: 4. The CDR3 totals 14 residues. The CDR3 spells CASSPGQYYNEQFF. The CDR3 nucleotides are TGTGCCAGCAGTCCGGGACAGTACTACAATGAGCAGTTCTTC.